This entry features one T cell receptor beta chain sequence. The antigen is undetermined. The sample originates from a study of graft-versus-host responses after intestinal transplantation. Profiling relied on immunoSEQ multiplex PCR, and the TCRdb table lists in-frame clones only, not all of them. The sample includes 85,000 to 130,000 clones, less than 90% of them seen just once. Trimming pared 5 bases from V and 2 bases from J, leaving 12 bases between. This CDR3 has 13 amino acids. CDR1 is SQVTM, CDR2 ANQGSEA, per germline. The specimen was unstimulated CD4+ T cells sorted from spleen or lymph node cells, collected before intestinal transplant. The origin of this receptor is a human donor who received an intestinal transplant. The V and J genes are TRBV29-1 and TRBJ1-1, with D unresolved. CDR3 coding DNA: TGCAGCGTTTTACTAGGGAAAAACACTGAAGCTTTCTTT. Protein product: CSVLLGKNTEAFF.